These T cell receptor beta chains were read from a single sample in a study of OX40 agonist ivuxolimab in advanced cancers. Profiling relied on immunoSEQ multiplex PCR, and the TCRdb table lists in-frame clones only, not all of them. Of about 50,000 clones listed, around four fifths were seen once; the top ten hold around 2.8%. Source: CD4+ or CD8+ T cells sorted from blood, taken in a trial of the OX40 agonist ivuxolimab. Source of these receptors: an adult with an advanced solid tumor such as melanoma, head and neck, liver or kidney cancer. Both conserved end residues are part of each CDR3. Each record gives: J gene, V gene, clone size, CDR3 protein. Part of the rows lack a size; the others show once, few, many or a class for expanded clones.

TRBJ2-3	TRBV18	NA	CASSPGTGSDTQYF
TRBJ2-1	TRBV7-9	NA	CASSLPAPIAGGTYNEQFF
TRBJ2-2	TRBV27	NA	CASSSRRQGMSGELFF
TRBJ2-7	TRBV7-9	NA	CASSHGTGGEQYF
TRBJ2-7	TRBV6-1	NA	CASLLVQGKYEQYF
TRBJ2-5	TRBV5-6	once	CASSQMRIAGEETQYF
TRBJ2-1	TRBV28	NA	CASSFGGTPYNEQFF
TRBJ1-5	TRBV4-3	NA	CASSQDWAQGDQPQHF
TRBJ1-4	TRBV18	NA	CASSPAPWREPQEKLFF
TRBJ1-5	TRBV6-5	NA	CASSYGGPDQPQHF
TRBJ1-1	TRBV6-5	NA	CASSYSRGTEAFF
TRBJ2-2	TRBV5-5	NA	CASSLLGQTGGELFF
TRBJ1-6	TRBV19	few	CASSMGSYNSPLHF
TRBJ2-7	TRBV5-1	NA	CASSPGRGPSNIYEQYF
TRBJ1-2	TRBV5-1	NA	CASSLEGTAYGYTF
TRBJ1-6	TRBV6-1	NA	CASSEGQGNSPLHF
TRBJ2-3	TRBV19	NA	CASSTRSSTDTQYF
TRBJ2-3	TRBV5-4	NA	CASSLDRVRTDTQYF
TRBJ2-1	TRBV5-1	NA	CASSLGLAGNNEQFF
TRBJ1-1	TRBV10-3	NA	CAISVGQVNTEAFF
TRBJ1-1	TRBV18	NA	CASSGTTGTNTEAFF
TRBJ1-2	TRBV7-9	NA	CASSLGTYGYTF
TRBJ2-2	TRBV27	few	CASSPIGGTGELFF